This T cell receptor (beta chain) is drawn from a study of shared clonotypes between healthy human individuals (dated by TCRdb to 2018 to 2020). Background on the whole study: A couple of women and three men aged 18 to 49 years were included in the cohort. For each donor, CD4 naive and CD4 memory were each given three plates, CD8 naive was given two plates, and CD8 memory was given one plate. To estimate repertoire size and how much clonotypes are shared between individuals, the study performed deep sequencing of blood TCR repertoires from a few healthy adults. To increase sequencing depth and limit assay-specific biases, TCR repertoire library preparation and sequencing were carried out by different laboratories using diverse techniques. Leukapheresis yielded between about 0.9 and 8.9 billion PBMCs per donor.

Results the study describes overall, beyond this receptor: Compared with non-shared clonotypes, the clonotypes found in all four sorted-subset donors had higher generation probabilities. Larger estimated clonotype richness was generally found for naive subsets than for memory subsets. The genetic and exposure-history diversity represented was limited by the small number of donors. Only blood was sampled, and tissue TCR repertoires likely differ from those in blood. Based on pairwise subsampling, the degree of clonotype sharing among donors was expected to be affected by sequencing depth. Sharing across a few donors was observed for approximately 5% of naive CD4, 3% to 3.5% of naive CD8, over 2% of memory CD4, and less than 0.45% of memory CD8 clonotypes. Even with the large sequencing depth, rarefaction of the sorted-subset datasets indicated that sequencing was incomplete.

Reading the germline V gene gives CDR1 SGHVS and CDR2 FQNEAQ. The CDR3 holds 16 amino acids from the cysteine to the phenylalanine. Just CDR3 DNA is preserved here, 48 bases in frame from base 1. For this chain, trimming is 1 base at the V end and 0 bases at the J end, and the number of junction bases without a gene match is 2. Using the deep immunoSEQ assay, TCR CDR3 regions were amplified from genomic DNA by multiplex PCR. For each cell subset, the extracted genomic DNA was distributed evenly across all wells of several immunoSEQ 96-well plates, and each plate served as one replicate. For sorted subsets, each replicate PCR was loaded with roughly 190 ng genomic DNA, equivalent to roughly 30,000 T cell genomes. The purified libraries were quantified using a Qubit 3.0 fluorometer, sized with a Bioanalyzer 2100, and then quantified again using the KAPA Library Quantification kit. Every immunoSEQ 96-well plate was sequenced on a dedicated single-read 150-cycle Illumina NextSeq 550 flow cell. The original methods were these. Because the immunoSEQ output held only junctional sequences and lacked quality scores, the filtering could not match the filtering applied to full-length reads. To assign V/J genes and CDR3, sequences were annotated against IMGT germline references using PyIR, a Python wrapper for IgBLAST v1.9. Reads were filtered out if the reads had weak V/J assignments (E-value above 1e-6), no CDR3, stop codons, out-of-frame junctions, or ambiguous translated residues. V3J clonotypes were defined by identical inferred V gene, J gene, and CDR3 amino acid sequence. Percentage overlap between repertoires was computed as shared unique clonotypes divided by the size of the smaller repertoire. Richness of each repertoire was evaluated using RTK rarefaction, the Chao1 estimator, and Recon v2.1 estimates of unobserved clonotypes. Generation probabilities were computed with OLGA for all TCRbeta clonotypes obtained by the gDNA method from several donors. Drawn from immuneACCESS, this table holds only the in-frame rearrangements with V and J called that TCRdb kept. Clones are partly lost; checked studies trace under half to an unresolved V gene and leave the rest unexplained. The V and J calls and clone size were taken over from that table, and D and trimming were inferred from the DNA. Within this sample are over 2 million clones, with over 85% of them counted one time only. The ten most abundant clones make up around 1.1% of the sample.

CD8 naive samples were CD45RO-negative cells positively selected for CCR7, giving a CD45RA+CCR7+ population that excluded TemRA cells. The donors were healthy, HIV-negative adults with no recently reported acute infections or vaccinations. All donors were Caucasian adults living in Nashville, Tennessee, USA. Blood was collected by leukapheresis, and PBMCs were isolated by Ficoll-Histopaque density gradient centrifugation and then cryopreserved in liquid nitrogen vapor phase. Purity and quantity of every magnetically sorted T cell population were checked by analytical flow cytometry. Genomic DNA was isolated from every sorted fraction and measured by UV absorbance on a Nanodrop 2000c. About this clone: What antigen it recognizes has not been identified. No much larger clone exists at a distance of one base, and base qualities are not known.

The sequencing input was naive CD8+ T cells sorted from blood. This specimen's cell subset or site label, interpreted: CD45RA+CCR7+. This receptor was identified in a man between 18 and 29 years old in good health. The sequence links TRBV7-8 to TRBJ2-1; the junction holds 8 bases that match TRBD1. The CDR3 has the sequence CASSLGDRSSYNEQFF. The bases are TGTGCCAGCAGCTTAGGGGACAGGAGCTCCTACAATGAGCAGTTCTTC.